This T cell receptor beta chain was found in a study of technical replicates of blood from a handful of donors (dated by TCRdb to about 2017). According to the germline V gene (reference sequence), CDR1 reads PRHDT and CDR2 reads FYEKMQ. The CDR3 starts with the cysteine, ends with the phenylalanine, and has 14 residues. The DNA shown is the 42-base CDR3, in frame from base 1. A distance of 11 bases separates the germline ends of V and J, which lose 1 base and 5 bases respectively. Regarding this clone: No antigen is known for it. Per-base quality was not reported, and no clone a single base away is much larger than it.

Library preparation was by the immunoSEQ multiplex PCR assay. This is the immuneACCESS table as TCRdb keeps it, with only in-frame sequences that have V and J called. A part of the clones is gone; compared with another copy, unresolved V genes explain less than half, and the rest is unexplained. Within this sample are 55,000 to 80,000 clones, with 85% to 95% of them counted one time only. The ten top clones hold approximately 0.25% of the sample. The chain employs TRBV13 and TRBJ1-1; TRBD1 is a weak D gene call, 5 bases matching. This sequence originates from a human donor in good health. The material sequenced was T cells isolated from PBMCs. The CDR3 region reads CASSLAGPRTEAFF. DNA sequence: TGTGCCAGCAGCTTAGCAGGGCCGAGGACTGAAGCTTTCTTT.